This TCR beta chain was sequenced for a study of technical replicates of blood from a handful of donors. Method: immunoSEQ multiplex PCR; TCRdb's copy keeps in-frame clones and lacks some. Here the sample spans some 78,000 clones, 90% to 95% being singletons. This CDR3 spans 15 amino acids. Looked up from germline, CDR1 is MNHEY and CDR2 is SVGAGI. V was pared by 5 bases and J by 0 bases, with 8 bases between. Material: T cells isolated from PBMCs. This receptor was taken from a human donor in good health. V is TRBV6-5 and J is TRBJ2-6, with D maybe TRBD2 (5 bases). DNA for the CDR3: TGTGCCAGCAGTCCCGGGGTCTCTGGGGCCAACGTCCTGACTTTC. Its translation is CASSPGVSGANVLTF.